This TCR beta chain was observed in a study of T cell changes during pregnancy in multiple sclerosis. This CDR3 has 14 amino acids. Trimming took off 8 bases at V and 6 bases at J, with 19 bases between the two ends. Per germline, CDR1 SGDLS and CDR2 YYNGEE. TCRdb's copy holds only in-frame clones and misses some; the assay was immunoSEQ multiplex PCR. Of about 64,000 clones in the sample, roughly 89% were seen once. The sequence came from a female donor with multiple sclerosis, enrolled in a pregnancy study. Here the sequenced sample was peripheral blood, taken in the second trimester of pregnancy. J is TRBJ2-3 and V is TRBV9; D perhaps matches TRBD2 (6 bases). Here the CDR3 reads CASGAGPRSDTQYF. The CDR3 coding sequence is TGTGCCAGTGGAGCGGGTCCGCGTTCGGATACGCAGTATTTT. Filled out from reference TRBV9 and TRBJ2-3, the complete variable domain reads DSGVTQTPKHLITATGQRVTLRCSPRSGDLSVYWYQQSLDQGLQFLIQYYNGEERAKGNILERFSAQQFPDLHSELNLSSLELGDSALYFCASGAGPRSDTQYFGPGTRLTVL.